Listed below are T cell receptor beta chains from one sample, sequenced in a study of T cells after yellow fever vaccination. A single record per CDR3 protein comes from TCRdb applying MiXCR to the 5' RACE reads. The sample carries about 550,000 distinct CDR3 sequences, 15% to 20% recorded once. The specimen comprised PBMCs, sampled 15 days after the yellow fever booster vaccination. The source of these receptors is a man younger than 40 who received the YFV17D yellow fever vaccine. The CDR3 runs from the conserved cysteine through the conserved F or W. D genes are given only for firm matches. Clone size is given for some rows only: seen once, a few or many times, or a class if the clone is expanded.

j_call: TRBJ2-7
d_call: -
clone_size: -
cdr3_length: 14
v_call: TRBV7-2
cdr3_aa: CASSLAAEYYEQYF
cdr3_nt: TGTGCCAGCAGCTTAGCGGCAGAATACTACGAGCAGTACTTC

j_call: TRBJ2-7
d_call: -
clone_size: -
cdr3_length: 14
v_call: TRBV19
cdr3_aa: CASSIRGEVYEQYF
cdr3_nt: TGTGCCAGTAGTATACGAGGGGAGGTCTACGAGCAGTACTTC

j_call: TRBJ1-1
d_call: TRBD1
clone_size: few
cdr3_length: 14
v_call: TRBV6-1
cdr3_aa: CASRGQGQNTEAFF
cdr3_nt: TGTGCCAGCAGGGGACAGGGGCAGAACACTGAAGCTTTCTTT

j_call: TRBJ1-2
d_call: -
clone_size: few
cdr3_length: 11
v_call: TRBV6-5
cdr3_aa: CASSQGNGYTF
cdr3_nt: TGTGCCAGCAGCCAGGGGAATGGCTACACCTTC

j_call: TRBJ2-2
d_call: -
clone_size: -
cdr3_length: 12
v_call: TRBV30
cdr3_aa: CAWKVGIGELFF
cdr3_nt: TGTGCCTGGAAAGTCGGGATCGGGGAGCTGTTTTTT

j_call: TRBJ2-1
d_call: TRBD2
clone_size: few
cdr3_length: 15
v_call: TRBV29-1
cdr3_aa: CSVSGTSGGSDEQFF
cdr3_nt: TGCAGCGTCTCCGGGACTAGCGGGGGCAGCGATGAGCAGTTCTTC

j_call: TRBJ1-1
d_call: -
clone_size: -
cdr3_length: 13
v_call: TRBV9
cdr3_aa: CASEELANTEAFF
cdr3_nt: TGTGCCAGCGAAGAGCTGGCGAACACTGAAGCTTTCTTT

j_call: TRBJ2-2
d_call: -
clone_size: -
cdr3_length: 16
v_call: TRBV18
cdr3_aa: CASSPSKPPATGKLFF
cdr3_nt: TGTGCCAGCTCACCTTCCAAGCCACCAGCTACCGGCAAGCTGTTTTTT

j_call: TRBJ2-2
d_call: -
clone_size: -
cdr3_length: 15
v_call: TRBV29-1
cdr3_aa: CSVIKGTTNTGELFF
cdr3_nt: TGCAGCGTTATCAAAGGGACAACGAACACCGGGGAGCTGTTTTTT

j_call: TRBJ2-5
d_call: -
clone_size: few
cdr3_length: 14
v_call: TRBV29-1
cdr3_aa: CSVGSDKNQETQYF
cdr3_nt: TGCAGCGTTGGTTCAGACAAAAACCAGGAGACCCAGTACTTC

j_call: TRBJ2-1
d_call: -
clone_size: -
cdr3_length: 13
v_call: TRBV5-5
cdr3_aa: CASSLRTDNEQFF
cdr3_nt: TGTGCCAGCAGCTTGAGAACGGACAATGAGCAGTTCTTC

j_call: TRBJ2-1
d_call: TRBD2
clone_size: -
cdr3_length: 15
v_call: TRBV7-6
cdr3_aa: CASSNTGTRENEQFF
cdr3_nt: TGTGCCAGCAGCAATACCGGGACGCGGGAGAATGAGCAGTTCTTC